The next 16 T cell receptor beta chains were all read from a single sample in a study of cytomegalovirus exposure and HLA in healthy donors. This PCR relied on a set of 60 Vbeta primers and 13 Jbeta primers. Clones were read by immunoSEQ multiplex PCR, and TCRdb kept only the in-frame ones, dropping some. Here the sample spans 98,000 or so clones, over 60% being singletons. The source material was PBMCs. All receptors come from a man aged 55 to 70 in good health and CMV-seropositive.

This clone was seen a handful of times. The gene calls are TRBV5-5 and TRBJ1-1; 8 positions agree with TRBD1. Germline V gene lookup returns CDR1 SGHKS and CDR2 YYEKEE (reference sequence). Losses at the gene ends were 0 bases for V and 5 bases for J; bases not matched to a gene: 9. The CDR3 has 16 residues. CDR3 residues: CASSLASVNRGTEAFF. The CDR3 nucleotides are TGTGCCAGCAGCTTGGCCAGTGTTAACAGGGGGACTGAAGCTTTCTTT.

The CDR3 nucleotides are TGTGCCAGCAGCGCCGAAAGTCAAACAAACACTGAAGCTTTCTTT. Translating it yields CASSAESQTNTEAFF. The J gene is TRBJ1-1, the V gene TRBV9; D is unresolved. CDR1 is SGDLS and CDR2 is YYNGEE in the germline V gene. The V end lost 3 bases, the J end lost 2 bases, and 14 bases lay between the germline ends. The CDR3 length is 15 residues.

J is TRBJ1-3 and V is TRBV7-6; TRBD1 is a possible D gene (6 bases). CDR1 is SGHVS and CDR2 is FNYEAQ in the germline V gene. CDR3 length equals 15 residues. Trimming removed 5 bases at V and 0 bases at J, with 11 bases between. DNA for the CDR3: TGTGCCAGCAGCGGCGGACAGAGCTCTGGAAACACCATATATTTT. Protein sequence: CASSGGQSSGNTIYF.

The genes are TRBV10-2 and TRBJ1-1, with 9 bases fitting TRBD1. Germline trimming cut 6 bases from V and 5 bases from J; bases unmatched to any gene: 13. Germline loops: CDR1 WSHSY, CDR2 SAAADI. The CDR3 is 16 residues long. The CDR3 DNA follows: TGCGCCAGCAGACAGGGACAGGGTGCTTTGAGAACTGAAGCTTTCTTT. Amino acids: CASRQGQGALRTEAFF.

Ten or more counts support this clone. The genes are TRBV12-2 and TRBJ2-6; the D call TRBD1 from the table was never checked on the DNA. TRBV12-2 is designated a pseudogene. This CDR3 comprises 19 residues. CDR3 sequence (DNA): TGTGCAAGTCGCTTAGAAGGGGTTTCCAGGGGATCTGAGGCCAACGTCCTGACTTTC. This sequence encodes CASRLEGVSRGSEANVLTF.

The sample holds one count of this clone. V is TRBV20-1 and J is TRBJ2-5; the D is unclear. The CDR3 totals 11 residues. In germline, CDR1 is DFQATT, CDR2 SNEGSKA (reference sequence). V lost 5 bases to trimming and J lost 5 bases, with 9 bases between them. CDR3 sequence reads: CSAVSGETQYF. The CDR3 nucleotides read TGCAGTGCTGTCTCCGGGGAGACCCAGTACTTC.

Note on this clone: The sample has other DNA sequences that encode this CDR3 too. The V call is TRBV19, the J call TRBJ1-1; no clear D. The CDR3 runs 14 residues. Germline assignment: CDR1 LNHDA and CDR2 SQIVND (reference sequence). Trimming pared 2 bases from V and 4 bases from J, leaving 11 bases between. The CDR3 loop is CASSIRGLGTEAFF. The CDR3 nucleotides read TGTGCCAGTAGTATAAGAGGGCTGGGCACTGAAGCTTTCTTT.

The chain is built from TRBV10-2 and TRBJ1-6, with 7 bases identical to TRBD1. The germline V gene has CDR1 WSHSY and CDR2 SAAADI. J lost 8 bases, V lost 7 bases, and 8 bases had no gene match. The CDR3 loop spans 14 amino acids. CDR3 amino acids: CASNLYRGDSPLHF. CDR3 in DNA: TGCGCCAGCAATTTGTACAGGGGTGATTCACCCCTCCACTTT.

The chain has TRBV23-1 and TRBJ2-7; tentatively, D is TRBD1 (6 bases). TRBV23-1 counts as an open reading frame of uncertain function. V lost 0 bases and J 2 bases, leaving 17 bases between the germline ends. The CDR3 extends over 17 amino acids. The CDR3 DNA follows: TGCGCCAGCAGTCAATCCCGGGCTAGACAGGTTCCCTACGAGCAGTACTTC. Residues: CASSQSRARQVPYEQYF.

This chain connects TRBV14 to TRBJ1-4, with a tentative D call TRBD1 (5 bases). Trimming shortened V by 0 bases and J by 7 bases, and 9 bases separated the two germline ends. The CDR3 sequence is 14 residues long. Germline CDR1 reads SGHDN; CDR2 reads FVKESK. The CDR3 nucleotides read TGTGCCAGCAGCCAAGATATCACAGGTGAAAAACTGTTTTTT. The encoded protein is CASSQDITGEKLFF.

Here the CDR3 reads CASSPSWTDYEQYF. The CDR3 coding sequence is TGTGCCAGCAGTCCCAGCTGGACAGACTACGAGCAGTACTTC. V usage is TRBV6-1 and J usage is TRBJ2-7, with D maybe TRBD1 (6 bases). Germline-derived CDR1 and CDR2 are MNHNS and SASEGT. This CDR3 has 14 amino acids. V lost 5 bases and J lost 3, with 14 bases in between.

The J gene is TRBJ2-7, the V gene TRBV15, with 7 bases fitting TRBD1. Germline V gene data show CDR1 as LNHNV and CDR2 as YYDKDF (reference sequence). The CDR3 is made up of 15 amino acids. Trimming at V came to 4 bases and at J to 6 bases, leaving 12 bases not matched to a gene. DNA for the CDR3: TGTGCCACCAGCACCCGGGACAGACCTTCAGGCGAGCAGTACTTC. Translation: CATSTRDRPSGEQYF.

The V gene is TRBV4-1, the J gene TRBJ2-3; D possibly corresponds to TRBD2 (6 bases). Germline loops: CDR1 MGHRA, CDR2 YSYEKL. The CDR3 covers 15 residues. The V end was cut by 1 base, the J end by 7 bases, with 15 bases between. The CDR3 is CASSQGLAAAHTQYF. The CDR3 DNA reads TGCGCCAGCAGCCAAGGGTTAGCGGCGGCACATACGCAGTATTTT.

The chain links TRBV6-5 to TRBJ2-1; the D is unclear. The CDR3 spans 11 residues. Germline CDR1 is MNHEY and CDR2 is SVGAGI. V was pared by 4 bases and J by 6 bases, with 4 bases between. The CDR3 DNA follows: TGTGCCAGCAGTTGGGCCAATGAGCAGTTCTTC. Translating it yields CASSWANEQFF.

This chain uses TRBV7-8 with TRBJ2-7; D possibly corresponds to TRBD1 (5 bases). With 7 bases removed from V and 2 bases from J, the gap between germline ends came to 15 bases. The germline gives CDR1 SGHVS, CDR2 FQNEAQ. The CDR3 is 14 residues long. The CDR3: CASTQTEPTYEQYF. The CDR3 DNA follows: TGTGCCAGCACCCAGACAGAACCTACCTACGAGCAGTACTTC.

This chain connects TRBV10-2 to TRBJ1-5; perhaps TRBD1 as D (6 bases). The CDR3 loop spans 13 amino acids. V lost 8 bases to trimming and J lost 5 bases, with 13 bases between them. Germline V gene lookup returns CDR1 WSHSY and CDR2 SAAADI. The CDR3 sequence: CASQGSRDQPQHF. The CDR3, as DNA: TGCGCCAGCCAGGGGTCTCGTGATCAGCCCCAGCATTTT.